The subject of this entry is one T cell receptor beta chain. The protocol was immunoSEQ multiplex PCR, while the TCRdb copy is restricted to in-frame clones and leaves out a portion. The repertoire holds 150,000 to 180,000 clones, with roughly four fifths as singletons. This CDR3 is built from 15 residues. Trimming removed 2 bases from V and 1 base from J, with 8 bases in between. Germline lookup yields CDR1 KGHSH and CDR2 LQKENI. This record comes from a study of blood T cell repertoires in COVID-19. Background on the study: COVID-19 samples from acute and convalescent phases originated in the United States, Italy and Spain. In each case, the material was cDNA or gDNA derived from T cells, B-cell-depleted T cells, or PBMCs.

The receptor was derived from a woman aged 60-75 years with COVID-19, enrolled during active disease. V is TRBV18 and J is TRBJ2-2; D is perhaps TRBD2 (6 bases). Sequencing input: peripheral blood. The CDR3 nucleotides read TGTGCCAGCTCACCAGGACTACAGAACACCGGGGAGCTGTTTTTT. Translating gives CASSPGLQNTGELFF.